This T cell receptor (beta chain) was sequenced in a study of shared clonotypes between healthy human individuals. At the level of the study: Aged between 18 and 49, the donors were a couple of women and a few men. Study-wide results and limits: Rarefaction showed sorted-subset sequencing was incomplete despite large depth.

The germline V and J ends were trimmed by 3 bases and 8 bases, with 20 bases remaining between them. The germline gives CDR1 SGHRS, CDR2 YFSETQ. This CDR3 region has 15 residues. In regard to this clone: Its antigen is undetermined.

Deep-level running was used for the assay. Profiling relied on immunoSEQ multiplex PCR, and the TCRdb table lists in-frame clones only, not all of them. This sample yields 1 million to 1.3 million clones, of which around 82% are seen a single time; 0.55% to 0.7% belongs to the top ten. The genes are TRBV5-1 and TRBJ2-5; either TRBD1 or TRBD2 may fit D (6 bases each). Sequencing was done on a sample of memory CD4+ T cells from PBMCs. Documented subset: CD45RA-negative fraction. This sequence originates from a man aged 18-30 years in good health. Some clones in this sample may be carry-over from other donors' samples. The CDR3 DNA sequence: TGCGCCAGCAGCTCCTCGGGGGCCCAATTCGATACCCAGTACTTC. Its protein is CASSSSGAQFDTQYF.